Following are 6 T cell receptor beta chains from one sample sequenced in a study of radiation and T cells in renal cell carcinoma. Here immunoSEQ multiplex PCR was the method, and the copy in TCRdb shows in-frame clones only, minus some. The data hold about 150,000 clones, with 88% observed a single time. Time point here: baseline pretreatment blood. Treatment described: 15 Gy SBRT to primary tumor, nephrectomy 4 weeks later. Sample: blood, taken from a patient whose treatment included radiotherapy and nephrectomy. The origin of the receptors is a woman in her 70s with renal cell carcinoma.

About this clone: Other DNA sequences in this sample translate to the same CDR3. V usage is TRBV15 and J usage is TRBJ1-1; tentatively, D is TRBD1 (5 bases). The V end was cut by 1 base, the J end by 0 bases, with 9 bases between. CDR3 length: 15 residues. CDR1 is LNHNV and CDR2 is YYDKDF in the germline V gene (reference sequence). The CDR3 loop reads CATSRGGRLNTEAFF. In DNA, the CDR3 is TGTGCCACCAGCAGAGGGGGACGCCTGAACACTGAAGCTTTCTTT.

V usage is TRBV6-5 and J usage is TRBJ2-1; possible D gene TRBD2, 6 bases. Germline assignment: CDR1 MNHEY and CDR2 SVGAGI. This CDR3 spans 13 amino acids. The V and J ends lost 5 bases and 9 bases respectively, with 14 bases between them. The CDR3 region has the DNA TGTGCCAGCAGTCTGGACTATCGAGTTGAGCAGTTCTTC. The encoded protein is CASSLDYRVEQFF.

This rearrangement joins TRBV2 to TRBJ1-1; D possibly corresponds to TRBD1 (5 bases). The CDR3 consists of 14 residues. The V gene's germline CDR1 is SNHLY and CDR2 FYNNEI. The V end lost 3 bases, the J end lost 3 bases, and 11 bases lay between the germline ends. CDR3: CASSDVTRDTEAFF. The CDR3 DNA follows: TGTGCCAGCAGTGATGTGACCAGGGACACTGAAGCTTTCTTT.

The rearrangement joins TRBV19 to TRBJ1-1; D possibly corresponds to TRBD1 (6 bases). CDR1 is LNHDA, CDR2 SQIVND, per germline (reference sequence). V dropped 7 bases and J dropped 5 bases, with 8 bases sitting between them. The CDR3 extends over 11 amino acids. The CDR3 DNA is TGTGCCAGTACTACAGGGACTGAAGCTTTCTTT. Residues: CASTTGTEAFF.

The chain uses TRBV30 and TRBJ2-3; D is ambiguous. The germline V gene has CDR1 GTSNPN and CDR2 SVGIG (reference sequence). The CDR3 has 14 amino acids. The V end was cut by 1 base, the J end by 3 bases, with 11 bases between. The CDR3 here is CAWSGSHGTDTQYF. The CDR3 region has the DNA TGTGCCTGGAGTGGCTCCCATGGGACAGATACGCAGTATTTT.

CDR3 protein: CASRTERGTYEQYF. The CDR3 DNA follows: TGCGCCAGCAGAACTGAGAGAGGGACCTACGAGCAGTACTTC. The chain links TRBV5-1 to TRBJ2-7; possible D gene TRBD2, 5 bases. This CDR3 is built from 14 residues. Trimming stripped 5 bases from V and 2 bases from J, with 14 bases between. CDR1 is SGHRS and CDR2 is YFSETQ in the germline V gene.